The rows below give T cell receptor beta chains drawn from one sample of a study of cytomegalovirus exposure and HLA in healthy donors. Assay used: immunoSEQ multiplex PCR; TCRdb lists only in-frame clones, some missing. The sample holds some 79,000 clones; roughly 94% are singletons and the top ten take more than 2.5%. The sequencing sample was made of PBMCs. These receptors came from a young woman in good health and CMV-seropositive. Both conserved end residues are part of each CDR3. D genes are given only for firm matches. Size tells how often a clone was seen (once, few, many) or the class of an expanded clone, and some rows leave it out.

d_gene,abundance,j_gene,v_gene,CDR3aa,CDR3nt
TRBD1,-,TRBJ1-2,TRBV6-6,CASSRDRGLYDGYTF,TGTGCCAGCAGTCGGGACAGGGGGCTTTATGATGGCTACACCTTC
TRBD1,-,TRBJ2-2,TRBV4-3,CASSQDTVRGRSGGELFF,TGCGCCAGCAGCCAAGATACGGTCAGGGGGCGCTCCGGTGGGGAGCTGTTTTTT
TRBD2,-,TRBJ2-1,TRBV5-1,CASSSGTTYNEQFF,TGCGCCAGCAGCTCCGGGACTACCTACAATGAGCAGTTCTTC
TRBD1,-,TRBJ2-2,TRBV6-1,CASSEVQGTGELFF,TGTGCCAGCAGTGAGGTACAGGGGACCGGGGAGCTGTTTTTT
TRBD1,-,TRBJ1-1,TRBV7-9,CASSLAGQGPEAFF,TGTGCCAGCAGCTTAGCTGGACAGGGGCCTGAAGCTTTCTTT
-,-,TRBJ1-5,TRBV28,CASSLMSGRGQPQHF,TGTGCCAGCAGTTTAATGTCAGGAAGAGGGCAGCCCCAGCATTTT
TRBD2,-,TRBJ2-3,TRBV7-9,CASSSTSGGYTDTQYF,TGTGCCAGCAGCTCAACTAGCGGGGGGTACACAGATACGCAGTATTTT
TRBD2,-,TRBJ2-7,TRBV6-1,CASSRTSGGGYEQYF,TGTGCCAGCAGCCGAACTAGCGGGGGAGGCTACGAGCAGTACTTC
TRBD2,-,TRBJ2-3,TRBV10-1,CASSDPLAGVHGTDTQYF,TGCGCCAGCAGTGATCCTCTAGCGGGGGTCCACGGCACAGATACGCAGTATTTT
TRBD2,-,TRBJ2-6,TRBV5-1,CASSKSGGISGANVLTF,TGCGCCAGCAGCAAAAGCGGGGGCATATCTGGGGCCAACGTCCTGACTTTC
-,-,TRBJ2-6,TRBV7-8,CASSPPDSGANVLTF,TGTGCCAGCAGTCCCCCAGACTCTGGGGCCAACGTCCTGACTTTC
-,-,TRBJ1-6,TRBV6-1,CASSSVVAFHF,TGTGCCAGCAGCTCAGTGGTGGCCTTCCACTTT
-,-,TRBJ1-6,TRBV11-2,CASSLAEGWRSPLHF,TGTGCCAGCAGCTTAGCGGAGGGCTGGCGTTCACCCCTCCACTTT
-,-,TRBJ1-1,TRBV6-9,CASTLTGEAFF,TGTGCCAGCACCCTGACAGGTGAAGCTTTCTTT
TRBD1,-,TRBJ1-2,TRBV2,CASSEAATGPDGYTF,TGTGCCAGCAGTGAAGCGGCGACAGGGCCTGATGGCTACACCTTC
-,-,TRBJ2-3,TRBV27,CASSLSRGTDTQYF,TGTGCCAGCAGTTTATCGAGGGGCACAGATACGCAGTATTTT
TRBD1,once,TRBJ1-4,TRBV18,CASSPGQTNEKLFF,TGTGCCAGCTCACCGGGACAGACTAATGAAAAACTGTTTTTT
TRBD1,-,TRBJ2-1,TRBV6-6,CASSVGTGDSDEQFF,TGTGCCAGCAGTGTCGGGACAGGGGATAGCGATGAGCAGTTCTTC
-,-,TRBJ2-1,TRBV6-1,CASSSPVGGGREQFF,TGTGCCAGCAGTTCCCCGGTAGGGGGGGGAAGGGAGCAGTTCTTC
-,-,TRBJ2-7,TRBV7-8,CASSAGRGSYEQYF,TGTGCCAGCAGCGCCGGGAGAGGATCATACGAGCAGTACTTC
-,-,TRBJ2-1,TRBV27,CASRYRLISYNEQFF,TGTGCCAGCAGATACAGGCTGATCTCCTACAATGAGCAGTTCTTC
TRBD2,-,TRBJ2-2,TRBV5-1,CASPPRLAGEFSTGELFF,TGCGCCAGCCCTCCGAGACTAGCGGGAGAATTTAGCACCGGGGAGCTGTTTTTT
-,-,TRBJ2-7,TRBV19,CASSIGTVLGYEQYF,TGTGCCAGTAGTATAGGCACTGTCCTTGGCTACGAGCAGTACTTC
TRBD1,-,TRBJ2-6,TRBV18,CASSPPGQGYSGANVLTF,TGTGCCAGCTCACCACCGGGACAGGGGTATTCTGGGGCCAACGTCCTGACTTTC
TRBD2,-,TRBJ2-2,TRBV7-2,CASSFSGRALGTGELFF,TGTGCCAGCAGCTTTAGCGGGAGGGCTCTGGGGACCGGGGAGCTGTTTTTT
TRBD1,-,TRBJ1-2,TRBV25-1,CASRTGTGVGYTF,TGTGCCAGCAGAACCGGGACAGGGGTGGGCTACACCTTC
-,-,TRBJ1-5,TRBV7-8,CASSLEGQTFNQPQHF,TGTGCCAGCAGCTTAGAGGGACAAACATTCAATCAGCCCCAGCATTTT
-,-,TRBJ1-5,TRBV6-5,CASSVGEAQHF,TGTGCCAGCAGTGTGGGTGAGGCCCAGCATTTT
-,-,TRBJ2-3,TRBV7-2,CASSASSVGTQYF,TGTGCCAGCAGCGCCTCTAGCGTGGGTACGCAGTATTTT
TRBD2,-,TRBJ2-1,TRBV9,CASSVGRASGGKGNEQFF,TGTGCCAGCAGCGTAGGAAGGGCTAGCGGGGGGAAGGGGAATGAGCAGTTCTTC
-,-,TRBJ2-3,TRBV29-1,CSVGANTDTQYF,TGCAGCGTTGGTGCGAACACAGATACGCAGTATTTT